This T cell receptor beta chain was observed in a study of technical replicates of blood from a handful of donors. Trimming removed 0 bases from V and 3 bases from J, with 10 bases in between. CDR3 length equals 14 residues. Germline loops: CDR1 SGHTS, CDR2 YDEGEE. Profiled with immunoSEQ multiplex PCR; TCRdb holds only in-frame clones, not every one. The sample records 76,000 or so clones, 90% to 95% being singletons. The sequence came from a human donor in good health. The J gene is TRBJ2-7, the V gene TRBV5-8; D perhaps matches TRBD1 (5 bases). The sequenced sample was T cells isolated from PBMCs. The CDR3 bases are TGTGCCAGCAGCTTGGTGGGGCAGAGCTACGAGCAGTACTTC. It is translated as CASSLVGQSYEQYF.